Included here is one T cell receptor beta chain sequence, with context. Per the germline V gene, CDR1 is SGHRS and CDR2 is YFSETQ. Germline trimming cut 2 bases from V and 6 bases from J; bases unmatched to any gene: 6. CDR3 length: 15 residues. Per the authors' pipeline: From reference gene primer amplification, estimates of nucleated cell counts were derived. Sequenced by immunoSEQ multiplex PCR; TCRdb stores in-frame clones only, minus some. From that table come the V and J calls and clone size; the DNA was used to work out D and trimming. The profile covers 250,000 to 300,000 clones, with around four fifths appearing a single time and 5.7% taken by the ten largest. These data come from a study of blood T cell repertoires in COVID-19. Study-level background: Researchers got acute and convalescent COVID-19 samples from the United States, Italy and Spain.

The rearrangement links TRBV5-1 to TRBJ2-1, with 9 bases matching TRBD2. The receptor comes from an elderly man with acute or convalescent COVID-19. Sequencing was performed on peripheral blood. CDR3 sequence reads: CASSFGAGGSNEQFF. The CDR3 DNA reads as TGCGCCAGCAGCTTTGGGGCGGGAGGGAGCAATGAGCAGTTCTTC.